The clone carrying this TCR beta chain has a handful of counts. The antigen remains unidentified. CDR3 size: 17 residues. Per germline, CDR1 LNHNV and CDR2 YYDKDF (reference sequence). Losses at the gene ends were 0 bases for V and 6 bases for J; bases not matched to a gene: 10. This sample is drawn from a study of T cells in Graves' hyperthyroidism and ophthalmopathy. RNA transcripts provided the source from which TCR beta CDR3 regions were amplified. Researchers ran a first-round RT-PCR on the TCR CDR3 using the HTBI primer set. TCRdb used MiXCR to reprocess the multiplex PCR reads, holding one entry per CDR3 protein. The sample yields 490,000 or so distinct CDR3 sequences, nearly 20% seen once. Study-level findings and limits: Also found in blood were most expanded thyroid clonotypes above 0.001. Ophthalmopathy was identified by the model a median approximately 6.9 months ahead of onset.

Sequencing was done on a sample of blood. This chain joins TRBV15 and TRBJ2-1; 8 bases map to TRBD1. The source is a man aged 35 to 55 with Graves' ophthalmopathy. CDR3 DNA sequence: TGTGCCACCAGCAGAGACAGGGGGCCCTCCCTGGGCAATGAGCAGTTCTTC. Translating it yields CATSRDRGPSLGNEQFF.